This TCR beta chain was retrieved from a study of blood T cell repertoires in COVID-19. Study information: Sites in the United States, Italy and Spain provided acute and convalescent COVID-19 samples. The analysed material was cDNA or gDNA that came from T cells, B-cell-depleted T cells, or PBMCs.

As handled by the study authors: Amplification from reference gene primers served as the basis for estimated nucleated cell counts. The repertoire was sequenced with immunoSEQ multiplex PCR; TCRdb's copy has only in-frame clones and lacks some. For V, J and clone size, that table is used; D and trimming come from the DNA. The data contain about 310,000 clones, around 87% of them singletons. The sample consisted of peripheral blood. The sequence came from a man aged 50 to 59 with active or convalescent COVID-19.

The CDR3 DNA sequence: TGTGCCAGCACCAAAGGGGGGGCGGCCTATAATTCACCCCTCCACTTT. Translated: CASTKGGAAYNSPLHF. J is TRBJ1-6 and V is TRBV2; possibly TRBD1 for D (6 bases). The germline CDR1 and CDR2 sequences are SNHLY and FYNNEI. CDR3 length equals 16 residues. V was shortened by 7 bases and J by 2 bases, with 15 bases between the two germline ends.